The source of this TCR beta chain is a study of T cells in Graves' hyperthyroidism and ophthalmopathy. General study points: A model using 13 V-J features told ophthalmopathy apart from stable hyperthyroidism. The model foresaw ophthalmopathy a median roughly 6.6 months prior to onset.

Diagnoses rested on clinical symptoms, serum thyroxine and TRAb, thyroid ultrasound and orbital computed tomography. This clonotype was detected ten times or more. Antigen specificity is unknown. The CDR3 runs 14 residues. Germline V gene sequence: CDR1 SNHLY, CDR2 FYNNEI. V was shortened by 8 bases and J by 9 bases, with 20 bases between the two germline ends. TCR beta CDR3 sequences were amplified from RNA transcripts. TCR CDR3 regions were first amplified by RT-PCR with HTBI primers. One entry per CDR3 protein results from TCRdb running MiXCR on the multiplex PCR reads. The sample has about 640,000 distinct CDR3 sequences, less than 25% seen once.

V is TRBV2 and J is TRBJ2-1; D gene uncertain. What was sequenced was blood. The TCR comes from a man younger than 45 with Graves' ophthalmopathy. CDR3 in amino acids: CASSRSSNNREQFF. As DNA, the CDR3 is TGTGCCAGCTCCAGGTCTAGTAATAACCGTGAGCAGTTCTTC.